The clone carrying this T cell receptor beta chain showed up many times. The target antigen is unknown. MiXCR, run by TCRdb on the 5' RACE reads, gives a single entry per CDR3 protein. The sample holds more than 650,000 distinct CDR3 sequences, roughly 6% seen once. The V gene's germline CDR1 is SQVTM and CDR2 ANQGSEA. V trimming: 7 bases; J trimming: 4 bases; junction bases outside the gene matches: 9. This CDR3 is built from 14 residues. This sample was taken from a study of identical twins. General study results and limits: Models underestimated how often monozygotic twins shared out-of-frame TCR alpha.

This sequence was found in a man in his late teens or twenties in good health. V and J are TRBV29-1 and TRBJ2-2, with 7 bases fitting TRBD1. Sequencing input: naive T cells sorted from blood. The CDR3 DNA is TGCAGCGCCGGAGCAGGGGGAGCCACCGGGGAGCTGTTTTTT. Its protein product is CSAGAGGATGELFF.